This TCR beta chain was obtained from a study of Graves' ophthalmopathy and Graves' hyperthyroidism. General observations from the study: Appearing in blood as well were most expanded thyroid clonotypes above 0.001 frequency.

This clonotype turned up a few times. Its antigen is unidentified. Amplifying from RNA transcripts, the study obtained TCR beta CDR3 regions. An opening RT-PCR round employed HTBI primers and preceded a second-round multiplex PCR. TCRdb reanalysed the multiplex PCR reads using MiXCR and keeps one entry per CDR3 protein. The table has approximately 700,000 distinct CDR3 sequences, roughly 40% seen once. The CDR3 totals 14 residues. Trimming left V 5 bases short and J 6 bases short, with 16 bases between. The source of this sequence is an adult man with Graves' ophthalmopathy. V and J are TRBV12-3 or TRBV12-4 and TRBJ1-1; D gene ambiguous. The source material was peripheral blood. The CDR3 coding sequence is TGTGCCAGCAGTGAAGCGCCAGCCGACCCTGAAGCTTTCTTT. As protein: CASSEAPADPEAFF.